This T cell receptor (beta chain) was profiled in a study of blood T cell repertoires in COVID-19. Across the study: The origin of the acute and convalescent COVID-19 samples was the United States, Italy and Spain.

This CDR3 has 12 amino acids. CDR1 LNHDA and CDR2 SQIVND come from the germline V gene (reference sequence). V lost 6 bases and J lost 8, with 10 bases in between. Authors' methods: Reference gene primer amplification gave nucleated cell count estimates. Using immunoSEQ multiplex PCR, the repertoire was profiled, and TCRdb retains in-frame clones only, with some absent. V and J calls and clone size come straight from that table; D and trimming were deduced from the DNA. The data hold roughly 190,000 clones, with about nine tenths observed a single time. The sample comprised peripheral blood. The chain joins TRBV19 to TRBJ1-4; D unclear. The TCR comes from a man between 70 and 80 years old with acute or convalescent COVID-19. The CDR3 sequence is CASSLGVEKLFF. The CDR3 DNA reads TGTGCCAGTAGCCTAGGCGTGGAAAAACTGTTTTTT.